One sample yielded the 28 T cell receptor beta chains listed below, sequenced in a study of CD8 T cells in Susac syndrome. RNA was extracted with the RNeasy kit, and a quantity of roughly 0.5 to 1 ug was reverse transcribed using random hexamers. TCRdb redid the calling of the immunoSEQ multiplex PCR reads with MiXCR, one entry per CDR3 protein. The sample lists roughly 150,000 distinct CDR3 sequences; 85% to 95% were seen once. Sequencing input: CD4+ T cells from PBMCs. Every receptor here comes from a human donor with Susac syndrome.

The gene calls are TRBV29-1 and TRBJ1-3; 10 positions match TRBD1. In germline, CDR1 is SQVTM, CDR2 ANQGSEA. With V trimmed by 7 bases and J by 6 bases, 6 bases remained unmatched. The CDR3 extends over 13 amino acids. CDR3 coding DNA: TGCAGCGCCGAAGGGACAGGGGAAAACACCATATATTTT. The encoded protein is CSAEGTGENTIYF. The full variable domain, its missing parts supplied by reference TRBV29-1 and TRBJ1-3, is SAVISQKPSRDICQRGTSLTIQCQVDSQVTMMFWYRQQPGQSLTLIATANQGSEATYESGFVIDKFPISRPNLTFSTLTVSNMSPEDSSIYLCSAEGTGENTIYFGEGSWLTVV.

This chain uses TRBV12-3 or TRBV12-4 with TRBJ2-7, with D perhaps TRBD1 (6 bases). Deletions cut 3 bases from V and 5 bases from J, with 14 bases between. The CDR3 has 14 residues. In DNA, the CDR3 is TGTGCCAGCAGTTTGGGGGCAGGCCCGGACGAGCAGTACTTC. As protein: CASSLGAGPDEQYF.

The genes are TRBV27 and TRBJ2-2; tentatively, D is TRBD1 (6 bases). V was clipped by 7 bases and J by 0 bases, with 9 bases between them. The CDR3 consists of 14 residues. Germline V gene lookup returns CDR1 MNHEY and CDR2 SMNVEV (reference sequence). CDR3 nucleotides: TGTGCCAGCAATTGGGGGCCGAACACCGGGGAGCTGTTTTTT. Translation gives CASNWGPNTGELFF.

The chain joins TRBV12-5 to TRBJ2-7; TRBD1 is a possible D gene (6 bases). CDR3 length: 14 amino acids. The germline V and J ends were trimmed by 8 bases and 0 bases, with 14 bases remaining between them. CDR1 and CDR2 from the germline V gene are LGHNT and FRNRAP. CDR3 DNA: TGTGCTAGTAACACAGGGATTTCCTCCTACGAGCAGTACTTC. Translating gives CASNTGISSYEQYF.

This rearrangement joins TRBV12-5 to TRBJ2-7, with 11 bases lining up with TRBD2. V shed 3 bases and J 3 bases; nucleotides not matched to a gene: 4. Germline V CDR1 and CDR2: LGHNT, FRNRAP. This CDR3 has 15 amino acids. Here the CDR3 reads CASGFASGGYYEQYF. Here the CDR3 DNA reads TGTGCTAGTGGTTTTGCTAGCGGGGGGTACTACGAGCAGTACTTC.

This clonotype was found once. V is TRBV25-1 and J is TRBJ2-5; D is unclear. The ends were cut back, 2 bases at V and 4 bases at J, with 5 bases in the middle. Germline V gives CDR1 MGHDK, CDR2 SYGVNS. The CDR3 is 12 residues long. The CDR3 protein is CASSEGPETQYF. The DNA of the CDR3 is TGTGCCAGCAGTGAAGGCCCAGAGACCCAGTACTTC.

The CDR3 DNA reads as TGCAGTGTCTCCCCAAAGCAGACCCAGTACTTC. This codes for CSVSPKQTQYF. The chain is built from TRBV20-1 and TRBJ2-5, with no clear D. The CDR3 spans 11 residues. Trimming removed 7 bases at V and 6 bases at J, with 12 bases between. CDR1 is DFQATT and CDR2 is SNEGSKA in the germline V gene (reference sequence).

This clonotype was detected only a few times. The chain employs TRBV10-3 and TRBJ2-7; 8 positions match TRBD1. Trimming removed 10 bases from V and 2 bases from J; junction bases left unmatched: 1. CDR3 size: 11 residues. From germline, CDR1 is ENHRY and CDR2 SYGVKD. CDR3 DNA: TGTGCCACGGGACAGGCCTACGAGCAGTACTTC. Protein product: CATGQAYEQYF.

This chain joins TRBV24-1 and TRBJ2-1; 9 bases are shared with TRBD1. This CDR3 region has 12 residues. After removal of 9 bases from V and 7 bases from J, the junction contained 3 bases not matched to a gene. Germline values: CDR1 KGHDR, CDR2 SFDVKD. CDR3 nucleotide sequence: TGTGCCACCGGAGGACAGGGGAATGAGCAGTTCTTC. It is translated as CATGGQGNEQFF.

The chain combines TRBV29-1 with TRBJ1-2; D gene unclear. CDR1 is SQVTM and CDR2 is ANQGSEA in the germline V gene. The CDR3 runs to 12 residues. Deletions cut 4 bases from V and 4 bases from J, with 10 bases between. CDR3 residues: CSVGQVGYGYTF. For the CDR3, the DNA is TGCAGCGTTGGTCAGGTGGGCTATGGCTACACCTTC.

Only a few counts were recorded for this clonotype. The rearrangement uses TRBV29-1 and TRBJ2-7, with 7 positions matching TRBD1. Germline-derived CDR1 and CDR2 are SQVTM and ANQGSEA. The junction had 4 bases not matched to a gene; V was cut back by 1 base and J by 4 bases. CDR3 size: 13 residues. The CDR3 protein is CSVEGQGTYEQYF. CDR3 bases: TGCAGCGTTGAAGGACAGGGAACTTACGAGCAGTACTTC.

The chain combines TRBV19 with TRBJ2-3; 10 bases align to TRBD2. The germline V gene encodes CDR1 LNHDA and CDR2 SQIVND (reference sequence). This CDR3 is built from 15 residues. The CDR3 reads CASGDGTSGTDTQYF. The CDR3 DNA reads as TGTGCTAGTGGGGACGGGACTAGCGGCACAGATACGCAGTATTTT.

V is TRBV12-3 or TRBV12-4 and J is TRBJ2-3; 14 bases line up with TRBD2. CDR3 length equals 12 residues. V was pared by 10 bases and J by 8 bases, with 2 bases of the junction left unmatched. The CDR3 DNA follows: TGTGCCATCGGACTAGCGGGGGGTACGCAGTATTTT. This gives the protein CAIGLAGGTQYF.

This chain connects TRBV6-1 to TRBJ2-7, with D uncertain. The length of the CDR3 is 12 residues. Germline V CDR1 and CDR2: MNHNS, SASEGT. The V and J ends lost 7 bases and 3 bases respectively, with 10 bases between them. For the CDR3, the DNA is TGTGCCAGCACGGGCATCCGCTACGAGCAGTACTTC. This codes for CASTGIRYEQYF.

The V call is TRBV2, the J call TRBJ1-1; the D gene is possibly TRBD1 (6 bases). Trimming took off 4 bases at V and 5 bases at J, with 14 bases between the two ends. This CDR3 is built from 14 residues. Germline V gene data show CDR1 as SNHLY and CDR2 as FYNNEI. The CDR3 reads CASSGGGAGTEAFF. The DNA of the CDR3 is TGTGCCAGCAGTGGAGGGGGGGCGGGGACTGAAGCTTTCTTT.

This clonotype came up once. V usage is TRBV2 and J usage is TRBJ2-1; TRBD1 is a possible D gene (6 bases). Germline assignment: CDR1 SNHLY and CDR2 FYNNEI. Trimming took 6 bases from V and 6 from J, leaving 9 bases between them. The CDR3 has 12 amino acids. Here the CDR3 DNA reads TGTGCCAGCAGATTAGGGGGCAATGAGCAGTTCTTC. It yields the protein CASRLGGNEQFF. The complete variable domain, with remaining parts taken from reference TRBV2 and TRBJ2-1, reads EPEVTQTPSHQVTQMGQEVILRCVPISNHLYFYWYRQILGQKVEFLVSFYNNEISEKSEIFDDQFSVERPDGSNFTLKIRSTKLEDSAMYFCASRLGGNEQFFGPGTRLTVL.

The chain links TRBV12-3 or TRBV12-4 to TRBJ2-1; tentative D call: TRBD1 (5 bases). Trimming took off 2 bases at V and 8 bases at J, with 10 bases between the two ends. The CDR3 has 13 amino acids. In DNA, the CDR3 is TGTGCCAGCAGTTTACAGGGCGCGCATGAGCAGTTCTTC. It yields the protein CASSLQGAHEQFF.

The gene calls are TRBV7-8 and TRBJ1-1, with a possible D match to TRBD1 (6 bases). V was cut by 7 bases and J by 0 bases, with 21 bases left in between. This CDR3 contains 17 residues. CDR1 and CDR2 from the germline V gene are SGHVS and FQNEAQ. The CDR3: CASNLLGRGGVNTEAFF. The DNA of the CDR3 is TGTGCCAGCAATCTACTGGGGAGAGGGGGGGTGAACACTGAAGCTTTCTTT.

The chain carries TRBV12-5 and TRBJ2-1; TRBD2 might be the D (6 bases). Trimming stripped 1 base from V and 2 bases from J, with 12 bases between. CDR1 LGHNT and CDR2 FRNRAP come from the germline V gene. The CDR3 runs to 16 residues. CDR3 in DNA: TGTGCTAGTGGTTTGGAGAGGTCGGGGGCCTACAATGAGCAGTTCTTC. Protein sequence: CASGLERSGAYNEQFF.

V is TRBV12-3 or TRBV12-4 and J is TRBJ1-2; TRBD1 is a possible D gene (5 bases). Trimming left V 3 bases short and J 5 bases short, with 10 bases between. CDR3 length: 13 residues. The chain's CDR3 is CASSLSQGYGYTF. CDR3 DNA: TGTGCCAGCAGTTTGAGCCAGGGTTATGGCTACACCTTC.

This sequence joins TRBV4-1 and TRBJ1-6; 10 nucleotides match TRBD1. Germline CDR1 reads MGHRA; CDR2 reads YSYEKL. The junction had 7 bases not matched to a gene; V was cut back by 2 bases and J by 9 bases. This CDR3 region has 16 residues. Here the CDR3 reads CASSQKGQGLASPLHF. CDR3 bases: TGCGCCAGCAGCCAAAAGGGACAGGGGTTGGCTTCACCCCTCCACTTT.

The chain is built from TRBV27 and TRBJ1-2, with D possibly being TRBD1 (6 bases). V lost 3 bases and J lost 6, with 11 bases in between. CDR3 length: 13 amino acids. Germline lookup yields CDR1 MNHEY and CDR2 SMNVEV (reference sequence). The DNA of the CDR3 is TGTGCCAGCAGTTTCTCCAGGGGACATGGCTACACCTTC. This encodes CASSFSRGHGYTF.

V is TRBV19 and J is TRBJ1-1; D not certain. CDR1 and CDR2 from the germline V gene are LNHDA and SQIVND (reference sequence). The V gene lost 4 bases and the J gene lost 0 bases, with 9 bases spanning the gap. This CDR3 has 14 residues. The CDR3 DNA reads TGTGCCAGTAGTACGACCGAGATGAACACTGAAGCTTTCTTT. This encodes CASSTTEMNTEAFF.

This sequence joins TRBV29-1 and TRBJ2-3, with D perhaps matching TRBD1 (6 bases). From germline, CDR1 is SQVTM and CDR2 ANQGSEA. CDR3 size: 13 residues. V was cut by 2 bases and J by 3 bases, with 9 bases left in between. DNA of the CDR3: TGCAGCGTTGAAAACCAGGGGACAGATACGCAGTATTTT. Protein sequence: CSVENQGTDTQYF.

The rearrangement links TRBV29-1 to TRBJ2-5; possible D gene TRBD2, 5 bases. CDR1 is SQVTM, CDR2 ANQGSEA, per germline. V lost 4 bases and J 5 bases, leaving 11 bases between the germline ends. The CDR3 length is 12 residues. CDR3 in amino acids: CSVVTGGETQYF. CDR3 bases: TGCAGCGTTGTGACCGGCGGGGAGACCCAGTACTTC.

For the CDR3, the DNA is TGTGCCAGCAGCGTAGGTAGGGGACCGGGCGTTGAGCAGTTCTTC. It specifies CASSVGRGPGVEQFF. The chain couples TRBV9 to TRBJ2-1; D assignment may be TRBD1 or TRBD2 (5 bases each). Germline-derived CDR1 and CDR2 are SGDLS and YYNGEE. V lost 0 bases and J lost 9, with 16 bases in between. The CDR3 loop spans 15 amino acids.

J is TRBJ2-3 and V is TRBV19, with TRBD2 identical over 8 bases. J lost 10 bases, V lost 4 bases, and 4 bases had no gene match. Germline CDR1 is LNHDA and CDR2 is SQIVND (reference sequence). The CDR3 covers 12 residues. In DNA, the CDR3 is TGTGCCAGTAGTACGCAGACTAGCGCGCAGTATTTT. The encoded protein is CASSTQTSAQYF.

The chain couples TRBV25-1 to TRBJ1-6, with 9 bases lining up with TRBD1. This CDR3 contains 17 residues. V was clipped by 1 base and J by 4 bases; unmatched bases: 5. CDR1 MGHDK and CDR2 SYGVNS come from the germline V gene. The CDR3 here is CASSESGTGSYNSPLHF. The CDR3 nucleotides read TGTGCCAGCAGTGAATCAGGGACAGGGAGTTATAATTCACCCCTCCACTTT.